This T cell receptor (beta chain) appears in the sequencing data of a study of blood T cell repertoires in COVID-19. For the study at large: Samples representing acute and convalescent COVID-19 were sourced from the United States, Italy and Spain. T cells, B-cell-depleted T cells, or PBMCs provided the cDNA or gDNA that served as material.

Per the authors' pipeline: Amplification from reference gene primers served as the basis for estimated nucleated cell counts. Sequencing used immunoSEQ multiplex PCR; TCRdb keeps in-frame clones, though not all of them. V and J calls plus clone size are reproduced from that table; the DNA served to infer D and trimming. This sample yields some 380,000 clones, of which nearly 90% are seen a single time; 6.5% to 8% belongs to the top ten. V was cut by 10 bases and J by 5 bases, with 17 bases left in between. The CDR3 totals 13 residues. Germline-derived CDR1 and CDR2 are LNHDA and SQIVND (reference sequence).

This sequence was found in a man between 18 and 29 years old with active or convalescent COVID-19. This chain connects TRBV19 to TRBJ1-2; weak D call: TRBD1 (5 bases). The sequenced sample was peripheral blood. CDR3 sequence: CATTSAGYYGYTF. The DNA for the CDR3 is TGTGCCACTACCTCGGCAGGGTATTATGGCTACACCTTC. Supplemented by reference TRBV19 and TRBJ1-2, the full variable domain reads DGGITQSPKYLFRKEGQNVTLSCEQNLNHDAMYWYRQDPGQGLRLIYYSQIVNDFQKGDIAEGYSVSREKKESFPLTVTSAQKNPTAFYLCATTSAGYYGYTFGSGTRLTVV.